What follows are 6 T cell receptor beta chains derived from one specimen sequenced in a study of blood T cell repertoires in COVID-19 (dated by TCRdb to 2018 to 2020). Library construction relied on the immunoSEQ multiplex PCR assay. The clones in this table, taken by TCRdb from immuneACCESS, are in-frame only. Not every clone is retained; where verified, under half of the shortfall comes from an unresolved V gene, and the cause of the rest is unknown. The sample table contains roughly 190,000 clones; only one count was recorded for approximately 87% of them. Over 3.5% of the sample is in the top ten clones. The sample taken for sequencing was peripheral blood. Receptor source: a man aged 18 to 30 with active or convalescent COVID-19.

This rearrangement joins TRBV29-1 to TRBJ1-2; D unresolved. The CDR3 extends over 12 amino acids. CDR1 and CDR2 from the germline V gene are SQVTM and ANQGSEA. CDR3 DNA sequence: TGCACCATCCGGGAGGGCGACTATGGCTACACCTTC. This sequence encodes CTIREGDYGYTF.

The V call is TRBV27, the J call TRBJ2-1, with TRBD2 matching 9 bases. The germline V gene encodes CDR1 MNHEY and CDR2 SMNVEV (reference sequence). The CDR3 sequence is 14 residues long. The junction had 7 bases not matched to a gene; V was cut back by 3 bases and J by 10 bases. The CDR3 here is CASSFMASGKEQFF. CDR3 bases: TGTGCCAGCAGTTTTATGGCTAGCGGGAAAGAGCAGTTCTTC.

The chain uses TRBV28 and TRBJ1-2, with D unclear. CDR1 and CDR2 (germline): MDHEN, SYDVKM. CDR3 size: 14 residues. With 5 bases removed from V and 4 bases from J, the gap between germline ends came to 14 bases. CDR3 sequence (DNA): TGTGCCAGCAGTCCCGTCACATCAGGCTATGGCTACACCTTC. Encoded protein: CASSPVTSGYGYTF.

As to this clone: At one end, the junction sequence differs from germline, possibly due to a read error. J is TRBJ1-1 and V is TRBV6-2 or TRBV6-3, with D maybe TRBD1 (5 bases). Germline assignment: CDR1 MNHEY and CDR2 SVGEGT. This CDR3 has 14 residues. CDR3 sequence: CASSYSQSFTGGDF. The CDR3 DNA is TGTGCCAGCAGTTATTCGCAGTCATTCACCGGGGGAGACTTT.

This clone was counted a few times. The V and J genes are TRBV6-2 or TRBV6-3 and TRBJ2-7; D is unresolved. The CDR3 totals 12 residues. The ends were cut back, 5 bases at V and 3 bases at J, with 8 bases in the middle. Germline CDR1 is MNHEY and CDR2 is SVGEGT. The CDR3 reads CASSTGGYEQYV. As DNA, the CDR3 is TGTGCCAGCAGTACGGGTGGCTACGAGCAGTACGTC.

This chain uses TRBV24-1 with TRBJ2-5, with TRBD1 as a possible D gene (5 bases). CDR3 length equals 19 residues. From germline, CDR1 is KGHDR and CDR2 SFDVKD. V lost 4 bases, J lost 1 base, and 24 bases lay in between. This CDR3 is CATSEPGSGAGASQETQYF. Written as DNA, the CDR3 is TGTGCCACCAGTGAGCCTGGTTCTGGGGCTGGGGCTTCCCAAGAGACCCAGTACTTC.